The 25 T cell receptor beta chains given below trace back to one sample, sequenced in a study of regulatory T cells in long-lasting Graves disease. The TCR beta library used iRepertoire HTBI primers with Arm-PCR amplification of CDR3. A single record per CDR3 protein comes from TCRdb applying MiXCR to the multiplex PCR reads. The table records hundreds of thousands of distinct CDR3 sequences, over 15% of them present only once. Time point defined: newly diagnosed GD, antithyroid drugs for less than 3 months. Making the TCR library involved RNA that had been extracted from PBMCs. These same records also appear under a second study, on T cells in Graves' hyperthyroidism and ophthalmopathy.

The sequencing here drew on peripheral blood mononuclear cells (PBMCs), taken at new diagnosis, from a patient treated with antithyroid drugs. The source of these receptors is a man aged 35-49 years with Graves disease.

This clonotype has a count of ten or more. The J gene is TRBJ2-5, the V gene TRBV27; 9 bases map to TRBD2. Germline V gives CDR1 MNHEY, CDR2 SMNVEV (reference sequence). This CDR3 contains 18 residues. Unmatched junction bases numbered 20, after V lost 7 bases and J lost 5 bases. The CDR3 is CASNVLSARGGLQETQYF. DNA for the CDR3: TGTGCCAGCAATGTCCTTAGCGCGCGGGGGGGCCTCCAGGAGACCCAGTACTTC.

This clonotype was seen ten or more times. The J gene is TRBJ2-5, the V gene TRBV29-1; D gene ambiguous. Germline V gene lookup returns CDR1 SQVTM and CDR2 ANQGSEA. V was trimmed by 4 bases and J by 5 bases, leaving 11 bases between them. The CDR3 covers 12 residues. The CDR3 loop reads CSVASSEETQYF. DNA of the CDR3: TGCAGCGTTGCTTCTAGTGAGGAGACCCAGTACTTC.

In this sample, this clonotype turned up many times. The J gene is TRBJ2-1, the V gene TRBV5-5; a possible D gene is TRBD2 (5 bases). CDR1 and CDR2 from the germline V gene are SGHKS and YYEKEE (reference sequence). This CDR3 has 17 residues. V was clipped by 4 bases and J by 6 bases, with 23 bases between them. CDR3 in amino acids: CASSPSIRAGVGNEQFF. In DNA, the CDR3 is TGTGCCAGCAGCCCCAGTATAAGGGCCGGGGTGGGCAATGAGCAGTTCTTC.

The chain has TRBV9 and TRBJ1-3; possibly TRBD1 for D (6 bases). CDR1 SGDLS and CDR2 YYNGEE come from the germline V gene. The ends were cut back, 0 bases at V and 0 bases at J, with 13 bases in the middle. This CDR3 has 17 residues. CDR3 sequence (DNA): TGTGCCAGCAGCGTAGAAGGGGGGATCCTCTCTGGAAACACCATATATTTT. Translating it yields CASSVEGGILSGNTIYF.

Only a few counts were recorded for this clonotype. The V call is TRBV5-1, the J call TRBJ1-6; D is uncertain. This CDR3 has 19 amino acids. Germline CDR1 is SGHRS and CDR2 is YFSETQ. V was clipped by 4 bases and J by 4 bases, with 24 bases between them. The chain's CDR3 is CASSRGPENGKRYNSPLHF. In DNA form, the CDR3 reads TGCGCCAGCAGCCGAGGGCCGGAAAACGGGAAGCGGTATAATTCACCCCTCCACTTT.

As concerns this clonotype: A much larger clone is a single base away; this may be a read error. This rearrangement joins TRBV9 to TRBJ2-5; a possible D gene is TRBD2 (6 bases). The CDR3 loop spans 15 amino acids. Germline V gene data show CDR1 as SGDLS and CDR2 as YYNGEE. Trimming shortened V by 4 bases and J by 4 bases, and 17 bases separated the two germline ends. The CDR3: CASSRRGSGRETQYF. The CDR3 DNA is TGTGCCAGCAGCCGTCGAGGGTCCGGGAGAGAGACCCAGTACTTC.

This clonotype was seen only a few times. This chain joins TRBV4-1 and TRBJ2-3; 14 positions match TRBD2. V was pared by 1 base and J by 7 bases, with 4 bases of the junction left unmatched. This CDR3 is 16 amino acids long. Germline CDR1 is MGHRA and CDR2 is YSYEKL. CDR3 in amino acids: CASSQVRLAGGYTQYF. The CDR3 bases are TGCGCCAGCAGCCAAGTGAGACTAGCGGGGGGGTATACGCAGTATTTT.

This clonotype was observed a handful of times. The V call is TRBV29-1, the J call TRBJ2-1; tentatively, D is TRBD1 (6 bases). The germline V gene encodes CDR1 SQVTM and CDR2 ANQGSEA. Trimming shortened V by 3 bases and J by 4 bases, and 13 bases separated the two germline ends. CDR3 length equals 14 residues. CDR3 nucleotide sequence: TGCAGCGTTGAGTATAGGACAGTTTACAATGAGCAGTTCTTC. Translating it yields CSVEYRTVYNEQFF.

This clonotype was found many times. The rearrangement links TRBV2 to TRBJ1-4, with a weak D call TRBD1 (6 bases). Germline loops: CDR1 SNHLY, CDR2 FYNNEI. V was shortened by 7 bases and J by 2 bases, with 11 bases between the two germline ends. The CDR3 loop spans 14 amino acids. CDR3: CASNQGTTNEKLFF. The DNA of the CDR3 is TGTGCCAGCAACCAGGGGACGACTAATGAAAAACTGTTTTTT. Filled out from reference TRBV2 and TRBJ1-4, the complete variable domain reads EPEVTQTPSHQVTQMGQEVILRCVPISNHLYFYWYRQILGQKVEFLVSFYNNEISEKSEIFDDQFSVERPDGSNFTLKIRSTKLEDSAMYFCASNQGTTNEKLFFGSGTQLSVL.

This clonotype has a count of ten or more. V and J are TRBV12-3 or TRBV12-4 and TRBJ2-7; 9 bases line up with TRBD1. The CDR3 loop spans 15 amino acids. V was pared by 6 bases and J by 4 bases, with 10 bases of the junction left unmatched. The CDR3 DNA reads TGTGCCAGCAGCGCCCCCGGGACAGGGCGGTACGAGCAGTACTTC. Translating gives CASSAPGTGRYEQYF.

This clonotype was seen repeatedly, ten times or more. The chain employs TRBV5-1 and TRBJ2-7; no clear D gene. This CDR3 has 13 amino acids. V lost 0 bases and J 3 bases, leaving 7 bases between the germline ends. Germline CDR1 SGHRS, CDR2 YFSETQ. CDR3 bases: TGCGCCAGCAGCTTGGACACGATCTACGAGCAGTACTTC. Translating gives CASSLDTIYEQYF.

This clonotype was found a few times. The chain uses TRBV12-3 or TRBV12-4 and TRBJ2-5, with 8 positions matching TRBD2. The length of the CDR3 is 15 residues. V was clipped by 3 bases and J by 2 bases; unmatched bases: 5. CDR3 residues: CASSFPGGPQETQYF. CDR3 coding DNA: TGTGCCAGCAGTTTTCCGGGGGGGCCTCAAGAGACCCAGTACTTC.

This clonotype turned up a few times. The rearrangement uses TRBV19 and TRBJ2-3, with D perhaps TRBD2 (6 bases). CDR3 length: 14 residues. The V gene's germline CDR1 is LNHDA and CDR2 SQIVND (reference sequence). Trimming left V 3 bases short and J 1 base short, with 8 bases between. CDR3 DNA sequence: TGTGCCAGTAGTATCCAGCGGGGCACAGATACGCAGTATTTT. Residues: CASSIQRGTDTQYF.

CDR3 protein: CASSVASGTGGWDTEAFF. The CDR3, as DNA: TGTGCCAGCAGCGTAGCCTCCGGGACAGGGGGCTGGGACACTGAAGCTTTCTTT. The chain recombines TRBV9 with TRBJ1-1, with 12 bases fitting TRBD1. Germline CDR1 reads SGDLS; CDR2 reads YYNGEE. After removal of 0 bases from V and 3 bases from J, the junction contained 9 bases not matched to a gene. The CDR3 totals 18 residues.

Points on this clonotype: It differs at one base from a far larger clone, so likely a read error. The rearrangement uses TRBV28 and TRBJ2-5, with D uncertain. TRBJ2-1 explains the end of the DNA better; the J call may be wrong. CDR1 and CDR2 from the germline V gene are MDHEN and SYDVKM. This CDR3 is built from 13 residues. The DNA for the CDR3 is TGTGCCAGCAGTCACACAGTAGTCAATGAGCAGTTCTTC. Translating gives CASSHTVVNEQFF.

Remarks on this clonotype: A junction end diverges from the germline sequence, so it may reflect a read error. The gene calls are TRBV20-1 and TRBJ1-3; the D gene is possibly TRBD1 (6 bases). Germline lookup yields CDR1 DFQATT and CDR2 SNEGSKA (reference sequence). The CDR3 is 15 residues long. The CDR3 loop is CSAADRPSSGNAIYF. The CDR3, as DNA: TGCAGTGCTGCTGACAGGCCGAGCTCTGGAAACGCCATATATTTT.

The chain recombines TRBV30 with TRBJ1-2; D not resolved. The germline CDR1 and CDR2 sequences are GTSNPN and SVGIG (reference sequence). V gave up 2 bases and J gave up 8 bases, with 9 bases separating them. This CDR3 has 11 residues. This chain's CDR3 is CAWSLLQGYTF. The DNA for the CDR3 is TGTGCCTGGAGTCTACTCCAAGGCTACACCTTC.

This clonotype came up a few times. This rearrangement joins TRBV9 to TRBJ2-1, with D possibly being TRBD1 or TRBD2 (5 bases each). The CDR3 extends over 14 amino acids. V was shortened by 4 bases and J by 5 bases, with 13 bases between the two germline ends. Germline V CDR1 and CDR2: SGDLS, YYNGEE. DNA of the CDR3: TGTGCCAGCAGCAAACCCGGGACGAACAATGAGCAGTTCTTC. It yields the protein CASSKPGTNNEQFF.

This chain connects TRBV18 to TRBJ2-3; D is possibly TRBD1 or TRBD2 (6 bases each). This CDR3 spans 15 amino acids. The germline V gene has CDR1 KGHSH and CDR2 LQKENI. V lost 8 bases and J 0 bases, leaving 15 bases between the germline ends. CDR3 in DNA: TGTGCCAGCCCATCCCGGGGGCCTAGCACAGATACGCAGTATTTT. Translated, it gives CASPSRGPSTDTQYF.

This clonotype occurred a few times. Since a much larger clone is just one base distant, this may be a read error. The CDR3 carries no conserved terminal phenylalanine or tryptophan, so it likely arises from a read error. The genes are TRBV20-1 and TRBJ2-7; D possibly corresponds to TRBD1 (8 bases). The CDR3 has 14 amino acids. V dropped 6 bases and J dropped 4 bases, with 19 bases sitting between them. CDR1 and CDR2 from the germline V gene are DFQATT and SNEGSKA (reference sequence). CDR3 in DNA: TGCAGTGCCGGGGGGCAGGGGGCGATTTACGAGCAGTACCTC. Its translation: CSAGGQGAIYEQYL.

The sample holds many counts of this clonotype. CDR3 amino acids: CASSPTRAIAETQYF. The CDR3 DNA reads TGTGCCAGCAGTCCGACGAGGGCTATCGCAGAGACCCAGTACTTC. The V and J genes are TRBV12-3 or TRBV12-4 and TRBJ2-5, with D possibly being TRBD2 (5 bases). The V and J ends lost 5 bases and 4 bases respectively, with 17 bases between them. The CDR3 length is 15 residues.

In regard to this clonotype: The junction departs from the called germline gene at one end, perhaps through a read error. The V call is TRBV24-1, the J call TRBJ2-1, with D perhaps being TRBD1 or TRBD2 (5 bases each). Germline CDR1 and CDR2: KGHDR and SFDVKD. The CDR3 runs 15 residues. The CDR3 here is CATGDSSVWGNEQFF. CDR3 DNA sequence: TGTGCCACCGGTGACTCGAGCGTGTGGGGGAATGAGCAGTTCTTC.

This clonotype came up many times. The chain uses TRBV4-1 and TRBJ2-5, with 8 bases matching TRBD1. This CDR3 comprises 15 residues. With V trimmed by 1 base and J by 5 bases, 6 bases remained unmatched. Germline CDR1 reads MGHRA; CDR2 reads YSYEKL. The DNA of the CDR3 is TGCGCCAGCAGCCAAGTTCAGGGGGCATGGGAGACCCAGTACTTC. Protein: CASSQVQGAWETQYF.

This clonotype has only a few counts. It may be a read error: a sequence one base away is much more abundant. The V and J genes are TRBV6-1 and TRBJ2-2; D gene unclear. V lost 1 base to trimming and J lost 9 bases, with 12 bases between them. Germline CDR1 is MNHNS and CDR2 is SASEGT. The CDR3 is 14 residues long. DNA of the CDR3: TGTGCCAGCAGTGAAGAAATAGAGGCTTGGGAGCTGTTTTTT. Amino acids: CASSEEIEAWELFF.

This clonotype was counted ten times or more. This chain links TRBV28 with TRBJ1-6; the match to TRBD1 covers 7 bases. Losses at the gene ends were 4 bases for V and 13 bases for J; bases not matched to a gene: 19. Germline V lookup: CDR1 MDHEN, CDR2 SYDVKM. The CDR3 consists of 17 residues. This chain's CDR3 is CASSSQGGLIVFGPLHF. The CDR3 DNA reads as TGTGCCAGCAGTTCTCAGGGGGGCCTGATTGTATTCGGCCCCCTCCACTTT. Filled out from reference TRBV28 and TRBJ1-6, the complete variable domain reads DVKVTQSSRYLVKRTGEKVFLECVQDMDHENMFWYRQDPGLGLRLIYFSYDVKMKEKGDIPEGYSVSREKKERFSLILESASTNQTSMYLCASSSQGGLIVFGPLHFGNGTRLTVT.